These 5 T cell receptor beta chains came from one sample sequenced in a study of blood T cells in healthy people across ages. Sample-barcoded 5' priming and a J-beta primer mix drove a second PCR of 7 to 11 cycles. Using its own MiXCR run on the 5' RACE reads, TCRdb lists one record per CDR3 protein. The profile shows some 800,000 distinct CDR3 sequences, roughly 25% of them singletons. This sample also belongs to another study, concerning T cells of mothers and their children.

Specimen: blood. These receptors all come from a boy younger than 18 in good health.

The rearrangement joins TRBV6-5 to TRBJ2-5; D is possibly TRBD2 (6 bases). Germline loops: CDR1 MNHEY, CDR2 SVGAGI. This CDR3 is 13 amino acids long. V dropped 8 bases and J dropped 5 bases, with 15 bases sitting between them. The CDR3 DNA follows: TGTGCCAGCGTTGGAGGGCCGGCGGAGACCCAGTACTTC. It is translated as CASVGGPAETQYF.

This rearrangement joins TRBV20-1 to TRBJ1-2, with D tentatively TRBD1 (5 bases). Germline CDR1 reads DFQATT; CDR2 reads SNEGSKA (reference sequence). V dropped 5 bases and J dropped 0 bases, with 22 bases sitting between them. The CDR3 consists of 17 residues. DNA for the CDR3: TGCAGTGCTGAGCAGCAGGAGGGACCCATAGCTAACTATGGCTACACCTTC. It encodes CSAEQQEGPIANYGYTF.

The chain joins TRBV6-6 to TRBJ2-1, with 9 positions matching TRBD1. Looked up from germline, CDR1 is MNHNY and CDR2 is SVGAGI (reference sequence). The junction had 6 bases not matched to a gene; V was cut back by 5 bases and J by 7 bases. This CDR3 has 14 residues. The CDR3 sequence is CASSPGQGKNEQFF. The CDR3 DNA is TGTGCCAGCAGTCCGGGACAGGGTAAAAATGAGCAGTTCTTC.

This clonotype was detected only a few times. This chain uses TRBV9 with TRBJ1-3, with 7 bases matching TRBD1. CDR1 and CDR2 (germline): SGDLS, YYNGEE. Trimming took 3 bases from V and 0 from J; bases not matched to a gene: 6. CDR3 length: 16 residues. The CDR3 protein is CASSGGQKSSGNTIYF. The CDR3 DNA follows: TGTGCCAGCAGCGGGGGACAGAAGAGCTCTGGAAACACCATATATTTT.

The chain is built from TRBV2 and TRBJ2-2, with 13 nucleotides matching TRBD2. The trim removed 7 bases at V and 5 bases at J, leaving 7 bases unmatched. This CDR3 comprises 16 residues. Germline V gene lookup returns CDR1 SNHLY and CDR2 FYNNEI. The CDR3 bases are TGTGCCAGCACCCGAGGACTAGCGGGAGTTACCGGGGAGCTGTTTTTT. This translates into CASTRGLAGVTGELFF.